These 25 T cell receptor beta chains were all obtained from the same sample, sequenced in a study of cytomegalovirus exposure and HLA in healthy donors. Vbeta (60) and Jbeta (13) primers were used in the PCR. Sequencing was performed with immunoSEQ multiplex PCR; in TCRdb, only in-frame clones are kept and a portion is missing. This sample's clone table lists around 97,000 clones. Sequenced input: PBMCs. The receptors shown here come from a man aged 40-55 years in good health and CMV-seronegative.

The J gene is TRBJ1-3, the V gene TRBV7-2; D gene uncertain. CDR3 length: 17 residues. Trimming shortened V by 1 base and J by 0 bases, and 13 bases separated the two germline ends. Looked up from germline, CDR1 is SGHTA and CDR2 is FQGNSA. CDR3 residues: CASSLETSGVSGNTIYF. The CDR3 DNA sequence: TGTGCCAGCAGCTTAGAAACTTCCGGAGTCTCTGGAAACACCATATATTTT.

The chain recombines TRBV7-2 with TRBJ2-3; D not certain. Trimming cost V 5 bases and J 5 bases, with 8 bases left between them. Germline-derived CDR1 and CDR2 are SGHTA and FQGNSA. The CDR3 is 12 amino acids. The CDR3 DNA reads TGTGCCAGCAGCCCCATGCGAGATACGCAGTATTTT. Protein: CASSPMRDTQYF.

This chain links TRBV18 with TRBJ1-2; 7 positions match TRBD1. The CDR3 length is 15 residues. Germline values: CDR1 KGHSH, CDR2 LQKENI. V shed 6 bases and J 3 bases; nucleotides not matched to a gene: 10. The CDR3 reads CASSPDRVDDYGYTF. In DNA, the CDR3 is TGTGCCAGCTCTCCCGACAGGGTTGATGACTATGGCTACACCTTC.

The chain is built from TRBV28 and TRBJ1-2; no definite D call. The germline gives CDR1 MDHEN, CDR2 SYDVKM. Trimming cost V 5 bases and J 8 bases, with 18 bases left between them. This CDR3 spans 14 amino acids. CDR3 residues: CASSLPDWGGGYTF. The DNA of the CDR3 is TGTGCCAGCAGTCTACCGGACTGGGGTGGCGGCTACACCTTC.

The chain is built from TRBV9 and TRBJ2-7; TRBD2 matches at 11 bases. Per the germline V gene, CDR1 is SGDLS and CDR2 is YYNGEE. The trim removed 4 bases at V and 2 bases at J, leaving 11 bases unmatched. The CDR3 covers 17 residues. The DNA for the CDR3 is TGTGCCAGCAGCCCTCGCAATAGCGGGGGGGCGACCTACGAGCAGTACTTC. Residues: CASSPRNSGGATYEQYF. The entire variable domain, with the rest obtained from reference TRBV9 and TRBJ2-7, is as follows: DSGVTQTPKHLITATGQRVTLRCSPRSGDLSVYWYQQSLDQGLQFLIQYYNGEERAKGNILERFSAQQFPDLHSELNLSSLELGDSALYFCASSPRNSGGATYEQYFGPGTRLTVT.

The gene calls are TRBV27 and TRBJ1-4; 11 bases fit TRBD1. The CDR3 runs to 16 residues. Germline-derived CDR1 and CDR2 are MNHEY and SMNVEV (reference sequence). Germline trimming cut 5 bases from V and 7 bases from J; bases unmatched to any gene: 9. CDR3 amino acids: CASSTLLGTGGEKLFF. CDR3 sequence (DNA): TGTGCCAGCAGTACCCTCTTAGGGACAGGGGGTGAAAAACTGTTTTTT.

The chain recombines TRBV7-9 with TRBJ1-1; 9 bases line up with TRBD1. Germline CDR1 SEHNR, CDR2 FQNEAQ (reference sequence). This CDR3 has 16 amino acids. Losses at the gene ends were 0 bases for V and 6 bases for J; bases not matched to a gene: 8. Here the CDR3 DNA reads TGTGCCAGCAGCTTAGCGGGGACAGGGCGAAACGCTGAAGCTTTCTTT. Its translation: CASSLAGTGRNAEAFF.

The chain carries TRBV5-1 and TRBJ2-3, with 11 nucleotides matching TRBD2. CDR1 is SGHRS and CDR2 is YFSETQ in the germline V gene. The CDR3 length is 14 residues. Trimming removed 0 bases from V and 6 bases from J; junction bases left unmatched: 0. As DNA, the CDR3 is TGCGCCAGCAGCTTGGGACTAGCGGGGGATACGCAGTATTTT. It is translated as CASSLGLAGDTQYF.

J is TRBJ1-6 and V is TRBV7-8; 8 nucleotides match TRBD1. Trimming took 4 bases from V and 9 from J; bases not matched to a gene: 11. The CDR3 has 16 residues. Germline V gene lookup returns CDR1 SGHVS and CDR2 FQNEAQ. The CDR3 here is CASSSAPQGAPSPLHF. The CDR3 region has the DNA TGTGCCAGCAGCTCGGCCCCCCAGGGGGCGCCTTCACCCCTCCACTTT.

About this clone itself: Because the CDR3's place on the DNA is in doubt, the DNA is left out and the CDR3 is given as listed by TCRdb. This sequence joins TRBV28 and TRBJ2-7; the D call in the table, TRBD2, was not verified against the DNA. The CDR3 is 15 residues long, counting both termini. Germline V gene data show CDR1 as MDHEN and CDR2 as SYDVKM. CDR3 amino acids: CASSSSATSAYEQYF.

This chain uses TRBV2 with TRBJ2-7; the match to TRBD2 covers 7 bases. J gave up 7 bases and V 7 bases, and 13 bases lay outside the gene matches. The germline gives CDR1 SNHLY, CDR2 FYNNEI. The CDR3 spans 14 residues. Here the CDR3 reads CASIRTASGLEQYF. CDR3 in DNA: TGTGCCAGCATTAGAACGGCTAGCGGCCTGGAGCAGTACTTC.

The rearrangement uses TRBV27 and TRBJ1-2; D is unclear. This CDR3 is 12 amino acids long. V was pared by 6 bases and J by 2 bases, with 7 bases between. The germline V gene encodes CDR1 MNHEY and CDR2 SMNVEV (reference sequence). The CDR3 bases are TGTGCCAGCAGGCGAAGCAACTATGGCTACACCTTC. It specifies CASRRSNYGYTF.

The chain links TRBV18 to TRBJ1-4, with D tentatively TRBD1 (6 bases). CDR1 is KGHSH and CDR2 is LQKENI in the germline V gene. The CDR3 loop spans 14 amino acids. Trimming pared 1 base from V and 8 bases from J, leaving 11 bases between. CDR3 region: CASSPRTESEKLFF. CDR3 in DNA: TGTGCCAGCTCACCACGGACAGAATCGGAAAAACTGTTTTTT.

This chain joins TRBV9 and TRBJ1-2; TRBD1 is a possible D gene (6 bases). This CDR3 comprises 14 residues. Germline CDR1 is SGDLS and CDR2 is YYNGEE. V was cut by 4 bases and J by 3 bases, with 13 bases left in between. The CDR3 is CASSNGGGHYGYTF. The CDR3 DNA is TGTGCCAGCAGCAACGGCGGGGGCCACTATGGCTACACCTTC.

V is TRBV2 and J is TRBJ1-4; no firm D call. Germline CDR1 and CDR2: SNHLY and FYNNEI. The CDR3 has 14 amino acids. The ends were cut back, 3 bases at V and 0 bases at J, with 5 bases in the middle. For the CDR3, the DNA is TGTGCCAGCAGTGATTCTGCAACTAATGAAAAACTGTTTTTT. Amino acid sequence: CASSDSATNEKLFF.

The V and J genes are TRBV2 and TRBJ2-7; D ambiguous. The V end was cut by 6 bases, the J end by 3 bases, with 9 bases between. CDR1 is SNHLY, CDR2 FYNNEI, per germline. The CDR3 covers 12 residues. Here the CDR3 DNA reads TGTGCCAGCAGGGGTGGCGGCTACGAGCAGTACTTC. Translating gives CASRGGGYEQYF.

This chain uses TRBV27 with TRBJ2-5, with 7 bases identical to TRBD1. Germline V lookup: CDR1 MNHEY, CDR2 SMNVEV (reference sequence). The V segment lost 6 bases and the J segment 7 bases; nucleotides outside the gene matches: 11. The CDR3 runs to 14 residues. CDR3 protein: CASSPSRGSGTQYF. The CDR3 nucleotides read TGTGCCAGCAGCCCCTCCAGGGGGTCAGGGACCCAGTACTTC.

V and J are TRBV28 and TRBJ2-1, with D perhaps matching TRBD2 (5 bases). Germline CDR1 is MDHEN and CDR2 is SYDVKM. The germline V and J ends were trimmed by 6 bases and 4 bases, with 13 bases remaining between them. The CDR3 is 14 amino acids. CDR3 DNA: TGTGCCAGCAGCTTTGGGAGTGGATACAATGAGCAGTTCTTC. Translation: CASSFGSGYNEQFF.

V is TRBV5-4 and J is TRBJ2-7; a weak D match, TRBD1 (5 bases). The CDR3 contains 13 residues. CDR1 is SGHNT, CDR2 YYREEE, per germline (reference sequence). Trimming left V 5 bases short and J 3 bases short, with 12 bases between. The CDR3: CASRQDLDYEQYF. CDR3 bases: TGTGCCAGCAGACAGGACCTGGACTACGAGCAGTACTTC.

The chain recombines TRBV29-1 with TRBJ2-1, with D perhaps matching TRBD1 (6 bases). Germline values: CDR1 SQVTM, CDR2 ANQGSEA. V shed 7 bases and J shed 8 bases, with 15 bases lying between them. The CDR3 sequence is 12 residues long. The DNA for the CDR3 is TGCAGCGGTATTACAGGGATCGATGAGCAGTTCTTC. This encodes CSGITGIDEQFF.

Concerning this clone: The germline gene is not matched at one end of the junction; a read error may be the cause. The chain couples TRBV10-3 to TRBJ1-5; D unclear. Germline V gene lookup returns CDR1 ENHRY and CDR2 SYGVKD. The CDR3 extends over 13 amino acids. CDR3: CRPTKDSNQPQHF. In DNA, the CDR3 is TGCCGCCCTACTAAAGATTCCAATCAGCCCCAGCATTTT.

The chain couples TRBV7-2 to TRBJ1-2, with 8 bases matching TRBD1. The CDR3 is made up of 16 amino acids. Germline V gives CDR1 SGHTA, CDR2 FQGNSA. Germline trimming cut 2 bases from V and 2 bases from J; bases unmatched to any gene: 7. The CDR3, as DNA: TGTGCCAGCAGCTTAAGAACAGGGGGGAAGAACTATGGCTACACCTTC. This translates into CASSLRTGGKNYGYTF.

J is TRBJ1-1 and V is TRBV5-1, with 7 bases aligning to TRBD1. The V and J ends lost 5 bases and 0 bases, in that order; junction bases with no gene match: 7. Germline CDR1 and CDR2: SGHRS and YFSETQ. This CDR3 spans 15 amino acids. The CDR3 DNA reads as TGCGCCAGCAGTCATTCCGGGACAGTGAACACTGAAGCTTTCTTT. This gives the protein CASSHSGTVNTEAFF.

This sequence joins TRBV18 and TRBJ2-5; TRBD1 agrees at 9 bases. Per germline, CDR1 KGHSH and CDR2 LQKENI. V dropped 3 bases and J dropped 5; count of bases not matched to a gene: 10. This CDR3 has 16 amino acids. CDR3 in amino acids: CASSPLGTGLSETQYF. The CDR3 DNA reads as TGTGCCAGCTCACCCCTAGGGACAGGGTTATCGGAGACCCAGTACTTC.

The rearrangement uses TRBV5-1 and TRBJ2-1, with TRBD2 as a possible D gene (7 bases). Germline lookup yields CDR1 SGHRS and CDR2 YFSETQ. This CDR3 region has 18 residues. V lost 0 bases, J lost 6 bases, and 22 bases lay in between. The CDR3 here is CASSLAMGGAFYRNEQFF. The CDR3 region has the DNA TGCGCCAGCAGCTTGGCCATGGGGGGGGCCTTCTATCGCAATGAGCAGTTCTTC.